This TCR beta chain came from a study of T-cell memory formation after mild COVID-19. Each CDR3 protein gets one entry after TCRdb re-called the 5' RACE reads with MiXCR. The sample yields about 400,000 distinct CDR3 sequences, approximately 15% seen once. CDR1 and CDR2 from the germline V gene are LGHNA and YNFKEQ. Losses at the gene ends were 3 bases for V and 4 bases for J; bases not matched to a gene: 2. The CDR3 is 14 residues long. Sequencing was done on a sample of PBMCs or a T cell subset sorted from them (not recorded which). The TCR comes from a young man who had mild COVID-19 (a few samples of this study predate the infection). Cell type and time point are not known. The V call is TRBV4-2, the J call TRBJ2-5; 10 nucleotides agree with TRBD2. The CDR3 is CASSHLAGVETQYF. The CDR3 DNA sequence: TGTGCCAGCAGCCACCTAGCGGGGGTAGAGACCCAGTACTTC.